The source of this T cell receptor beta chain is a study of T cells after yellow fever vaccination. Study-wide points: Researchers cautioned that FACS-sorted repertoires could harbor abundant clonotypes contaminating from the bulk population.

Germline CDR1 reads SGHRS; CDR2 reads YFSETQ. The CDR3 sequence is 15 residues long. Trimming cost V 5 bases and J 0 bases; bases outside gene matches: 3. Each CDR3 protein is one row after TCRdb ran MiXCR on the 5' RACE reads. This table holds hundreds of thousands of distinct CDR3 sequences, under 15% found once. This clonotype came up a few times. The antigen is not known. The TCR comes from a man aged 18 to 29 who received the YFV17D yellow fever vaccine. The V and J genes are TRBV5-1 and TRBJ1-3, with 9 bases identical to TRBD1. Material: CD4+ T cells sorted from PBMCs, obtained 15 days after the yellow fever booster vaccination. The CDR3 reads CASRQGADSGNTIYF. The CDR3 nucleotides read TGCGCCAGCAGACAGGGGGCGGACTCTGGAAACACCATATATTTT.